One sample yielded the 11 T cell receptor beta chains listed below, sequenced in a study of CD8 T cells in ankylosing spondylitis. TCRdb independently ran MiXCR on the 5' RACE reads; one entry per CDR3 protein. The table shows approximately 150,000 distinct CDR3 sequences, with approximately 9.9% occurring only once. The sample was blood, either unsorted or a sorted T cell fraction (not recorded which). The receptors originated from a female donor with ankylosing spondylitis or in good health (not recorded which).

This clonotype was seen only a few times. The rearrangement joins TRBV14 to TRBJ2-3; D remains ambiguous. Germline lookup yields CDR1 SGHDN and CDR2 FVKESK. The CDR3 runs to 13 residues. V shed 1 base and J shed 3 bases, with 5 bases lying between them. CDR3 in amino acids: CASSQAATDTQYF. The CDR3 bases are TGTGCCAGCAGCCAAGCCGCAACAGATACGCAGTATTTT.

This clonotype appeared a few times. The chain combines TRBV4-1 with TRBJ2-3; 7 bases are a match to TRBD1. Germline loops: CDR1 MGHRA, CDR2 YSYEKL. The CDR3 spans 18 residues. The trim removed 0 bases at V and 0 bases at J, leaving 9 bases unmatched. The CDR3 DNA sequence: TGCGCCAGCAGCCAAGAACACCTAGGGACAGTGAGCACAGATACGCAGTATTTT. It encodes CASSQEHLGTVSTDTQYF.

This clonotype was recorded at least ten times. V usage is TRBV5-1 and J usage is TRBJ1-2; TRBD1 is a possible D gene (6 bases). The V end was cut by 3 bases, the J end by 4 bases, with 16 bases between. The CDR3 covers 15 residues. CDR1 SGHRS and CDR2 YFSETQ come from the germline V gene. The CDR3 DNA reads as TGCGCCAGCAGCTCAAATGCGGGGGGCGGCTATGGCTACACCTTC. Its protein product is CASSSNAGGGYGYTF.

This clonotype showed up just a few times. An end of the junction differs from the germline gene, which may be a read error. The chain joins TRBV6-5 to TRBJ2-1; 8 bases line up with TRBD2. Looked up from germline, CDR1 is MNHEY and CDR2 is SVGAGI. The CDR3 sequence is 12 residues long. CDR3 bases: TGTGCCAGCAGTGGACTCGGGGGGGGGTGGATCTTC. Encoded protein: CASSGLGGGWIF.

The rearrangement uses TRBV7-9 and TRBJ1-1; TRBD1 agrees at 9 bases. CDR1 is SEHNR and CDR2 is FQNEAQ in the germline V gene (reference sequence). The CDR3 runs 15 residues. The trim removed 4 bases at V and 1 base at J, leaving 4 bases unmatched. CDR3 sequence (DNA): TGTGCCAGCAGCTCAAGGACAGGGGCGAACACTGAAGCTTTCTTT. Encoded protein: CASSSRTGANTEAFF. Complete variable domain (other parts from reference TRBV7-9 and TRBJ1-1): DTGVSQNPRHKITKRGQNVTFRCDPISEHNRLYWYRQTLGQGPEFLTYFQNEAQLEKSRLLSDRFSAERPKGSFSTLEIQRTEQGDSAMYLCASSSRTGANTEAFFGQGTRLTVV.

The chain couples TRBV5-1 to TRBJ2-7; D is possibly TRBD1 (6 bases). Germline CDR1 and CDR2: SGHRS and YFSETQ. The CDR3 length is 14 residues. Trimming left V 2 bases short and J 2 bases short, with 11 bases between. The chain's CDR3 is CASSLSGAAYEQYF. The CDR3 DNA follows: TGCGCCAGCAGCTTATCAGGGGCTGCCTACGAGCAGTACTTC.

This clonotype has at least ten counts. This chain connects TRBV20-1 to TRBJ2-1; D gene uncertain. V lost 3 bases and J 7 bases, leaving 4 bases between the germline ends. CDR1 is DFQATT, CDR2 SNEGSKA, per germline (reference sequence). This CDR3 region has 10 residues. This chain's CDR3 is CSARSNEQFF. The DNA for the CDR3 is TGCAGTGCTAGGTCGAATGAGCAGTTCTTC.

Only a few counts were recorded for this clonotype. The J gene is TRBJ2-2, the V gene TRBV2; tentative D call: TRBD1 (10 bases). V lost 6 bases and J 4 bases, leaving 27 bases between the germline ends. The CDR3 spans 19 residues. CDR1 is SNHLY and CDR2 is FYNNEI in the germline V gene. For the CDR3, the DNA is TGTGCCAGCAGGAACCGGGACAGGGGATTAGCGGGAGCCACCGGGGAGCTGTTTTTT. It yields the protein CASRNRDRGLAGATGELFF.

The rearrangement uses TRBV21-1 and TRBJ2-2; TRBD1, the table's D call, lacks a check against the DNA. TRBV21-1 is assigned pseudogene status. The CDR3 contains 15 residues. In nucleotides, the CDR3 is TGTGCCAGCAGCAAAGCGCTGAGGGGGGCCGGGGAGCTGTTTTTT. The encoded protein is CASSKALRGAGELFF.

This clonotype turned up a few times. The chain employs TRBV20-1 and TRBJ2-7; D ambiguous. CDR1 DFQATT and CDR2 SNEGSKA come from the germline V gene (reference sequence). V shed 0 bases and J shed 2 bases, with 11 bases lying between them. The CDR3 length is 14 residues. The CDR3 loop is CSARDSNLAYEQYF. The DNA of the CDR3 is TGCAGTGCTAGAGATTCCAACTTGGCCTACGAGCAGTACTTC.

In this sample, this clonotype turned up a few times. This rearrangement joins TRBV6-5 to TRBJ2-3, with no clear D. The length of the CDR3 is 11 residues. Looked up from germline, CDR1 is MNHEY and CDR2 is SVGAGI. The ends were cut back, 6 bases at V and 7 bases at J, with 8 bases in the middle. The CDR3 nucleotides are TGTGCCAGCAGGTCTAGAAATACGCAGTATTTT. It encodes CASRSRNTQYF.